This TCR beta chain is from a study of PD-L1 blockade in urothelial cancer. General study results and limits: Below-median pretreatment blood TCR clonality was a predictor of better survival.

Regarding time point: peripheral blood 6 weeks after treatment start. This table comes from immunoSEQ multiplex PCR, and its TCRdb copy is limited to in-frame clones, with some not included. Seen here are 35,000 to 45,000 clones, roughly 89% observed once, and the top ten hold under 8.5%. Points on this clone: Its target is not known.

This CDR3 spans 15 amino acids. The J segment lost 4 bases and the V segment lost 2 bases, leaving 3 bases of the junction unmatched. CDR1 and CDR2 (germline): MNHEY, SVGAGI. The J gene is TRBJ2-1, the V gene TRBV6-5; 9 nucleotides agree with TRBD1. This specimen was PBMCs, taken around atezolizumab (anti-PD-L1) treatment. This sequence originates from a man in his 70s with urothelial cancer. CDR3 in amino acids: CASSYKQGAYNEQFF. CDR3 coding DNA: TGTGCCAGCAGTTACAAACAGGGGGCTTACAATGAGCAGTTCTTC.